A single sample gave rise to the 16 T cell receptor beta chains below, sequenced in a study of blood T cells in healthy people across ages (dated by TCRdb to the mid-2010s). Libraries were prepared through 5' RACE. This sample was sequenced with an Illumina HiSeq 2500. A second PCR of about 7 to 12 cycles was run with a J-beta primer mix and a sample-barcoded 5' primer. The raw public reads went through TCRdb reprocessing: fastp at Q25, MiXCR clone calling, in-frame beta chains kept. Records with the same CDR3 protein are collapsed into one entry carrying the most frequent genes and DNA. The sample table holds around 1,500,000 distinct CDR3 sequences, of which around 39% were seen once. The ten top clones hold roughly 8.2% of the sample. The source material was blood. The source of these receptors is a woman aged 18-29 years in good health.

This rearrangement joins TRBV4-1 to TRBJ1-1; weak D call: TRBD1 (5 bases). Between the trimmed V and J ends, which lost 1 base and 0 bases, there was a span of 24 bases. The CDR3 runs to 20 residues. Germline V CDR1 and CDR2: MGHRA, YSYEKL. CDR3 sequence: CASSQAGALGRTYMNTEAFF. For the CDR3, the DNA is TGCGCCAGCAGCCAAGCTGGGGCCCTTGGCAGAACCTACATGAACACTGAAGCTTTCTTT.

Points on this clonotype: One end of the junction is discordant with germline, which a read error may explain. This chain connects TRBV5-1 to TRBJ2-7; possible D gene TRBD2, 5 bases. The CDR3 has 14 amino acids. CDR1 is SGHRS and CDR2 is YFSETQ in the germline V gene. CDR3 loop: CANSLIGDSYEQYF. The CDR3 DNA reads as TGCGCCAACAGCTTGATCGGGGACTCCTACGAGCAGTACTTC.

This rearrangement joins TRBV6-6 to TRBJ1-1, with no clear D. Trimming pared 5 bases from V and 7 bases from J, leaving 14 bases between. From germline, CDR1 is MNHNY and CDR2 SVGAGI (reference sequence). The CDR3 is made up of 13 amino acids. In nucleotides, the CDR3 is TGTGCCAGCAGTGATTACAGCGAAAATGAAGCTTTCTTT. Translated: CASSDYSENEAFF.

The sample holds a few counts of this clonotype. The V and J genes are TRBV20-1 and TRBJ2-5; D is uncertain. Matching the DNA end better, TRBJ2-7 makes the J call doubtful. Germline values: CDR1 DFQATT, CDR2 SNEGSKA (reference sequence). This CDR3 spans 15 amino acids. In nucleotides, the CDR3 is TGCAGTGCTACCCCTAGACTTACAAGCCTTTACGAGCAGTACTTC. Amino acids: CSATPRLTSLYEQYF.

The gene calls are TRBV2 and TRBJ2-5; 9 bases are shared with TRBD2. V lost 8 bases, J lost 11 bases, and 15 bases stayed unmatched. The CDR3 is 14 residues long. CDR1 is SNHLY and CDR2 is FYNNEI in the germline V gene. CDR3: CASSGAGGHNEQYF. The DNA of the CDR3 is TGTGCCAGCTCGGGAGCGGGGGGACACAATGAGCAGTACTTC.

The chain employs TRBV2 and TRBJ2-1; TRBD2 matches at 10 bases. V shed 3 bases and J 4 bases; nucleotides not matched to a gene: 3. Per germline, CDR1 SNHLY and CDR2 FYNNEI. The CDR3 is made up of 15 amino acids. CDR3 nucleotide sequence: TGTGCCAGCAGTGACTCACTAGCGGGGTACAATGAGCAGTTCTTC. It translates to CASSDSLAGYNEQFF.

This clonotype was picked up many times. The chain carries TRBV4-1 and TRBJ2-1, with 8 nucleotides matching TRBD1. The CDR3 is 17 amino acids. Germline values: CDR1 MGHRA, CDR2 YSYEKL. V was clipped by 3 bases and J by 4 bases; unmatched bases: 11. Here the CDR3 DNA reads TGCGCCAGCAGCCAGGTACCCGGGACAGGTCAATACAATGAGCAGTTCTTC. Its translation: CASSQVPGTGQYNEQFF.

CDR3 region: CSAKRVGRHMNTEAFF. As DNA, the CDR3 is TGCAGTGCCAAAAGGGTTGGCAGACACATGAACACTGAAGCTTTCTTT. The chain couples TRBV20-1 to TRBJ1-1; D gene uncertain. This CDR3 has 16 residues. Germline assignment: CDR1 DFQATT and CDR2 SNEGSKA (reference sequence). V lost 6 bases and J 0 bases, leaving 20 bases between the germline ends.

CDR3 sequence reads: CASSYAQGVGTEAFF. CDR3 nucleotide sequence: TGTGCCAGCAGTTATGCGCAGGGTGTCGGCACTGAAGCTTTCTTT. This chain joins TRBV6-5 and TRBJ1-1; D perhaps matches TRBD1 (5 bases). Germline-derived CDR1 and CDR2 are MNHEY and SVGAGI. V was clipped by 3 bases and J by 4 bases, with 15 bases between them. The CDR3 runs 15 residues.

The chain employs TRBV3-1 and TRBJ2-4, with D tentatively TRBD1 (6 bases). The last part of the DNA fits TRBJ2-7 better; the J call may be wrong. CDR1 and CDR2 from the germline V gene are LGHDT and YNNKEL (reference sequence). CDR3 length equals 15 residues. The CDR3 sequence is CASSQYRQGTHEQYF. In nucleotides, the CDR3 is TGTGCCAGCAGCCAATACCGTCAGGGGACACACGAGCAGTACTTC.

J is TRBJ1-5 and V is TRBV11-2, with D possibly being TRBD1 (6 bases). With 2 bases removed from V and 7 bases from J, the gap between germline ends came to 9 bases. Germline CDR1 and CDR2: SGHAT and FQNNGV. The CDR3 runs 13 residues. The CDR3 is CASSLNREQPQHF. In DNA form, the CDR3 reads TGTGCCAGCAGCTTAAACAGGGAACAGCCCCAGCATTTT.

Concerning this clonotype: Because the CDR3's place on the DNA is in doubt, the DNA is left out and the CDR3 is given as listed by TCRdb. V and J are TRBV20-1 and TRBJ1-2; the table names TRBD1, a call not compared with the DNA. The CDR3 spans 16 residues, counting both ends. Germline CDR1 reads DFQATT; CDR2 reads SNEGSKA (reference sequence). The CDR3 spells CSATDPSGTSGYGCTF.

This clonotype was detected a few times. V usage is TRBV2 and J usage is TRBJ2-1; perhaps TRBD2 as D (6 bases). V shed 10 bases and J shed 8 bases, with 15 bases lying between them. The CDR3 covers 12 residues. Germline values: CDR1 SNHLY, CDR2 FYNNEI. The CDR3 here is CATPGPGDEQFF. CDR3 nucleotides: TGTGCCACCCCCGGGCCGGGGGATGAGCAGTTCTTC.

This clonotype turned up a few times. CDR3: CASSLSAGTTYEQYF. CDR3 sequence (DNA): TGTGCCAGCAGTTTATCAGCCGGGACAACCTACGAGCAGTACTTC. The rearrangement uses TRBV27 and TRBJ2-7; tentative D call: TRBD1 (6 bases). There are 15 residues in the CDR3. Germline CDR1 reads MNHEY; CDR2 reads SMNVEV (reference sequence). Trimming left V 0 bases short and J 2 bases short, with 11 bases between.

The sample holds a few counts of this clonotype. The chain has TRBV4-2 and TRBJ2-3, with D perhaps matching TRBD2 (6 bases). The CDR3 sequence is 16 residues long. V was pared by 1 base and J by 0 bases, with 11 bases between. Germline CDR1 LGHNA, CDR2 YNFKEQ. CDR3 bases: TGTGCCAGCAGCCAAGGCGGGGAGTCTAGCACAGATACGCAGTATTTT. Translating it yields CASSQGGESSTDTQYF.

This clonotype has only a few counts. The chain carries TRBV12-5 and TRBJ2-7, with D perhaps matching TRBD2 (6 bases). This CDR3 region has 13 residues. Trimming took 2 bases from V and 4 from J, leaving 9 bases between them. Germline loops: CDR1 LGHNT, CDR2 FRNRAP. Here the CDR3 DNA reads TGTGCTAGTGGTTTGTCCCGGGAGTACGAGCAGTACTTC. This sequence encodes CASGLSREYEQYF. Full variable domain (rest looked up from reference TRBV12-5 and TRBJ2-7): DARVTQTPRHKVTEMGQEVTMRCQPILGHNTVFWYRQTMMQGLELLAYFRNRAPLDDSGMPKDRFSAEMPDATLATLKIQPSEPRDSAVYFCASGLSREYEQYFGPGTRLTVT.